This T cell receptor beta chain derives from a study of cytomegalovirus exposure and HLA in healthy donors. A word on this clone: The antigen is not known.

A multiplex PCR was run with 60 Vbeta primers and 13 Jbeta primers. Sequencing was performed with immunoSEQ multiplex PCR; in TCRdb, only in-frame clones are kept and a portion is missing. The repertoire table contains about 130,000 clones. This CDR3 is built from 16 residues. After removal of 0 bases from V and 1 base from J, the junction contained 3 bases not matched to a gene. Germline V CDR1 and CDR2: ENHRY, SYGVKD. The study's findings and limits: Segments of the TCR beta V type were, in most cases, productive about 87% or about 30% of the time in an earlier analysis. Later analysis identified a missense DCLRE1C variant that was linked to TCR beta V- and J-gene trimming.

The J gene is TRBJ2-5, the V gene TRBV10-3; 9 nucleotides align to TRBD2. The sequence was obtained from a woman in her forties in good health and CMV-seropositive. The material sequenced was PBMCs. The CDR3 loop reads CAISESASGTQETQYF. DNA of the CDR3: TGTGCCATCAGTGAGTCGGCTAGCGGGACCCAAGAGACCCAGTACTTC.